This section outlines one T cell receptor (beta chain) sequence together with its context. The CDR3 extends over 18 amino acids. Germline loops: CDR1 SEHNR, CDR2 FQNEAQ (reference sequence). TCRdb reworked the 5' RACE reads into one entry per CDR3 protein, no DNA. The table for this sample gives over 150,000 distinct CDR3 sequences. This specimen belongs to a study of T cells expressing NK-cell markers. The source is a woman aged 50 to 60 in good health. This chain links TRBV7-9 with TRBJ2-1; TCRdb lists TRBD2, though no DNA is available to test this call. Sequencing was carried out using blood T cells: a sorted CD56 or NKG2C T cell subset, CD4+ or CD8+ T cells, or bulk PBMC T cells (not recorded which). CDR3 amino acids: CASSPGSGIKSSYNEQFF.